This is a list of T cell receptor beta chains from one sample in a study of cytomegalovirus exposure and HLA in healthy donors. Method: immunoSEQ multiplex PCR; TCRdb's copy keeps in-frame clones and lacks some. The sample has approximately 130,000 clones; 65% to 90% are singletons. The source material was PBMCs. These receptors were obtained from a man over 45 in good health and CMV-seronegative. CDR3s include the opening cysteine and the closing phenylalanine or tryptophan. A D gene is named only where the DNA matches it firmly. Only some rows state a clone size, as once, few, many or a class for expanded clones.

J gene | D gene | clone size | V gene | CDR3 protein | CDR3 DNA
TRBJ2-1 | NA | NA | TRBV27 | CASSLQGNEQFF | TGTGCCAGCAGCCTACAGGGCAATGAGCAGTTCTTC
TRBJ2-3 | NA | NA | TRBV7-3 | CASSLIAGTDTQYF | TGTGCCAGCAGCTTGATTGCGGGGACAGATACGCAGTATTTT
TRBJ1-1 | NA | NA | TRBV27 | CASSRRGRVGAMSTEAFF | TGTGCCAGCAGCCGTAGGGGCAGGGTGGGGGCTATGAGCACTGAAGCTTTCTTT
TRBJ2-7 | TRBD1 | NA | TRBV2 | CASSDGQGALGEQYF | TGTGCCAGCAGTGACGGACAGGGGGCACTAGGCGAGCAGTACTTC
TRBJ1-2 | NA | once | TRBV5-4 | CASSQKGVEGGYTF | TGTGCCAGCAGCCAAAAGGGGGTTGAGGGTGGCTACACCTTC
TRBJ1-5 | NA | NA | TRBV7-9 | CASSLNGQGSNNQPQHF | TGTGCCAGCAGCTTAAATGGCCAGGGGAGTAACAATCAGCCCCAGCATTTT
TRBJ1-1 | NA | NA | TRBV4-1 | CASSQDQGNTEAFF | TGCGCCAGCAGCCAAGATCAGGGGAACACTGAAGCTTTCTTT
TRBJ2-3 | TRBD2 | NA | TRBV18 | CASSTSADTQYF | TGTGCCAGCTCAACTAGCGCAGATACGCAGTATTTT
TRBJ1-4 | NA | NA | TRBV6-1 | CASSSADSHEKLFF | TGTGCCAGCAGTTCGGCAGACAGCCATGAAAAACTGTTTTTT
TRBJ1-2 | TRBD1 | NA | TRBV29-1 | CSVGQSNYGYTF | TGCAGCGTGGGACAGTCGAACTATGGCTACACCTTC
TRBJ2-7 | NA | NA | TRBV25-1 | CASSLSYEQYF | TGTGCCAGCAGCTTATCCTACGAGCAGTACTTC
TRBJ2-7 | TRBD2 | few | TRBV15 | CATSRDRRLAGGPEQYF | TGTGCCACCAGCAGAGATCGCAGACTAGCGGGGGGGCCCGAGCAGTACTTC
TRBJ1-4 | TRBD1 | NA | TRBV6-6 | CASSSDRVGEKLFF | TGTGCCAGCAGTAGCGACAGGGTGGGAGAAAAACTGTTTTTT
TRBJ1-5 | NA | NA | TRBV18 | CASSPAGGQRQPQHF | TGTGCCAGCTCACCTGCCGGGGGTCAACGGCAGCCCCAGCATTTT
TRBJ1-5 | NA | NA | TRBV7-9 | CASSPDPGGRGNQPQHF | TGTGCCAGCAGCCCAGACCCCGGGGGGCGCGGCAATCAGCCCCAGCATTTT
TRBJ2-7 | NA | NA | TRBV5-1 | CASRGYGSYEQYF | TGCGCCAGCCGGGGGTATGGCTCCTACGAGCAGTACTTC